These T cell receptor beta chains were read from a single sample in a study of shared clonotypes between healthy human individuals. Sequencing was performed with immunoSEQ multiplex PCR; in TCRdb, only in-frame clones are kept and a portion is missing. The sample carries about 480,000 clones, almost 80% recorded once. The specimen was PBMCs. The receptors come from a woman between 40 and 50 years old in good health. Some clones in this sample may be carry-over from other donors' samples. CDR3s include the opening cysteine and the closing phenylalanine or tryptophan. Fields, in order: J gene, V gene, D gene, CDR3 protein. D genes are given only for firm matches.

TRBJ2-7 | TRBV5-6 | NA | CASSLGVSEQYF
TRBJ2-7 | TRBV11-2 | NA | CASSPDYGEQYF
TRBJ2-5 | TRBV12-5 | TRBD1 | CASGGQGGETQYF
TRBJ2-3 | TRBV15 | TRBD2 | CATSREAIAGVDTQYF
NA | TRBV29-1 | NA | CSVQRGINSYEQYF
TRBJ1-2 | TRBV30 | TRBD1 | CAWRMPDRESYGYTF
TRBJ2-3 | TRBV5-1 | TRBD1 | CASSGQGADTQYF
TRBJ1-1 | TRBV29-1 | TRBD1 | CSIKQGATNTEAFF
TRBJ2-7 | TRBV30 | NA | CAWSVDSGYEQYF
TRBJ1-5 | TRBV15 | NA | CATSRDRGPLQPQHF
TRBJ2-7 | TRBV7-8 | TRBD1 | CASSTPGQFSYEQYF
TRBJ2-7 | TRBV28 | NA | CASSYRPYEQYF
TRBJ2-1 | TRBV9 | NA | CASSPRPDADNEQFF
TRBJ1-4 | TRBV7-6 | NA | CATQGEKLFF
TRBJ1-1 | TRBV30 | NA | CAWSSQGTEAFF
TRBJ2-1 | TRBV19 | NA | CASSMDGSSYNEQFF
TRBJ1-4 | TRBV6-1 | NA | CASTGRENEKLFF
TRBJ2-3 | TRBV9 | TRBD2 | CASSVVAGGDTQYF